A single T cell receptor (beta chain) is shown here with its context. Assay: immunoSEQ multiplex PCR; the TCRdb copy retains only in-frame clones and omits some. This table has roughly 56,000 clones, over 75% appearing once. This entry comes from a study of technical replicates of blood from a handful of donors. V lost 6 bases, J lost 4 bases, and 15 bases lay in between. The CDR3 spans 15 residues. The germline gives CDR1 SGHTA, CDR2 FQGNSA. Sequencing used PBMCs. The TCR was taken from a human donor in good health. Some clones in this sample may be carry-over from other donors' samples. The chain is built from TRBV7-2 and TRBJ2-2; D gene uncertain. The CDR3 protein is CASRTSYASTGELFF. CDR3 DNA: TGTGCCAGCAGAACCAGTTACGCTTCCACCGGGGAGCTGTTTTTT.